What follows are 13 T cell receptor beta chains derived from one specimen sequenced in a study of T-cell memory formation after mild COVID-19. TCRdb recomputed calls from the 5' RACE reads with MiXCR, one row per CDR3 protein. In the table there are around 260,000 distinct CDR3 sequences, around 15% of which are singletons. The sequenced sample consisted of PBMCs or a T cell subset sorted from them (not recorded which). These receptors were collected from a man aged 18 to 29 who had mild COVID-19 (a few samples of this study predate the infection). Cell type and time point are not known.

This clonotype has more than one count but fewer than ten. V usage is TRBV6-2 or TRBV6-3 and J usage is TRBJ2-7; TRBD1 aligns across 10 bases. CDR3 size: 14 residues. The V segment lost 6 bases and the J segment 6 bases; nucleotides outside the gene matches: 8. Germline CDR1 is MNHEY and CDR2 is SVGEGT. CDR3: CASSTRQGAIEQYV. DNA for the CDR3: TGTGCCAGCAGCACACGACAGGGGGCCATCGAGCAGTACGTC.

This clonotype was seen more than once but under ten times. V usage is TRBV5-1 and J usage is TRBJ2-1; D possibly corresponds to TRBD1 (5 bases). Trimming cost V 4 bases and J 10 bases, with 12 bases left between them. The CDR3 runs to 12 residues. Germline CDR1 and CDR2: SGHRS and YFSETQ. The CDR3 loop reads CASSPWGQEQFF. For the CDR3, the DNA is TGCGCCAGCAGCCCGTGGGGCCAGGAGCAGTTCTTC.

This clonotype was seen a handful of times. V and J are TRBV9 and TRBJ2-3, with TRBD2 identical over 7 bases. Trimming cost V 4 bases and J 4 bases; bases outside gene matches: 15. Germline CDR1 and CDR2: SGDLS and YYNGEE. This CDR3 region has 17 residues. The CDR3 here is CASSLTGGPSTADTQYF. For the CDR3, the DNA is TGTGCCAGCAGCCTAACGGGAGGCCCTTCGACCGCAGATACGCAGTATTTT.

The chain employs TRBV12-5 and TRBJ2-6; the D gene is possibly TRBD1 (5 bases). Germline CDR1 and CDR2: LGHNT and FRNRAP. V lost 6 bases and J lost 0, with 9 bases in between. The CDR3 is 15 amino acids. The CDR3 nucleotides are TGTGCTAGTGGCGACAGCAGCTCTGGGGCCAACGTCCTGACTTTC. Amino acids: CASGDSSSGANVLTF.

The sample holds a few counts of this clonotype. The CDR3, as DNA: TGTGCCAGCAGGGGGGGGGCCCAAGAGACCCAGTACTTC. It encodes CASRGGAQETQYF. The chain joins TRBV27 to TRBJ2-5; D may be TRBD2 (7 bases). This CDR3 comprises 13 residues. CDR1 and CDR2 (germline): MNHEY, SMNVEV (reference sequence). Trimming took off 6 bases at V and 1 base at J, with 9 bases between the two ends.

The chain couples TRBV4-3 to TRBJ2-7, with 10 nucleotides matching TRBD1. This CDR3 spans 15 amino acids. Looked up from germline, CDR1 is LGHNA and CDR2 is YSLEER. The J segment lost 5 bases and the V segment lost 3 bases, leaving 7 bases of the junction unmatched. CDR3 sequence reads: CASSHHRQGAHEQYF. The DNA for the CDR3 is TGCGCCAGCAGCCACCACAGACAGGGGGCCCACGAGCAGTACTTC.

The CDR3 spells CASSYSDRSWGGELFF. CDR3 in DNA: TGTGCCAGCAGTTACTCGGACAGGTCGTGGGGCGGGGAGCTGTTTTTT. This rearrangement joins TRBV6-5 to TRBJ2-2; 7 nucleotides align to TRBD1. The trim removed 0 bases at V and 7 bases at J, leaving 8 bases unmatched. Germline V gene lookup returns CDR1 MNHEY and CDR2 SVGAGI. The length of the CDR3 is 16 residues.

V is TRBV2 and J is TRBJ2-7, with D perhaps assigned TRBD1 or TRBD2 (5 bases each). The V end lost 2 bases, the J end lost 5 bases, and 7 bases lay between the germline ends. The CDR3 sequence is 12 residues long. CDR1 is SNHLY and CDR2 is FYNNEI in the germline V gene. CDR3 in amino acids: CASSERGDEQYF. The CDR3 coding sequence is TGTGCCAGCAGTGAACGGGGCGACGAGCAGTACTTC.

This clonotype was observed at least ten times. The chain is built from TRBV12-3 or TRBV12-4 and TRBJ2-5, with a possible D match to TRBD2 (5 bases). Trimming took 4 bases from V and 5 from J, leaving 11 bases between them. This CDR3 comprises 13 residues. As DNA, the CDR3 is TGTGCCAGCAGTTCAGCGGACGGTGAGACCCAGTACTTC. It translates to CASSSADGETQYF.

In this sample, this clonotype turned up a few times. One junction end does not reproduce the germline sequence, and a read error may be involved. This chain joins TRBV9 and TRBJ2-1; D is perhaps TRBD1 (5 bases). There are 15 residues in the CDR3. Germline-derived CDR1 and CDR2 are SGDLS and YYNGEE. The CDR3 nucleotides are TGTGCCAGCAGCAGCTTAGAGGACACCTACCATGAGCAGTTCTTC. Translating it yields CASSSLEDTYHEQFF. The full variable domain, in which reference TRBV9 and TRBJ2-1 provide the parts outside the CDR3, is DSGVTQTPKHLITATGQRVTLRCSPRSGDLSVYWYQQSLDQGLQFLIQYYNGEERAKGNILERFSAQQFPDLHSELNLSSLELGDSALYFCASSSLEDTYHEQFFGPGTRLTVL.

This clonotype appeared a few times. The chain uses TRBV10-3 and TRBJ2-5, with D tentatively TRBD1 or TRBD2 (5 bases each). Trimming stripped 2 bases from V and 4 bases from J, with 20 bases between. Per germline, CDR1 ENHRY and CDR2 SYGVKD. This CDR3 contains 17 residues. The CDR3 sequence: CAISEPSPGTSGETQYF. DNA of the CDR3: TGTGCCATCAGTGAGCCTTCTCCGGGGACGTCCGGAGAGACCCAGTACTTC.

The chain is built from TRBV4-3 and TRBJ2-2, with 12 bases aligning to TRBD2. CDR3 length: 15 residues. V lost 1 base to trimming and J lost 6 bases; unmatched junction nucleotides: 0. Germline V lookup: CDR1 LGHNA, CDR2 YSLEER. This chain's CDR3 is CASSQASGGAGELFF. CDR3 in DNA: TGCGCCAGCAGCCAAGCTAGCGGGGGGGCCGGGGAGCTGTTTTTT.

In this sample, this clonotype turned up a few times. The V call is TRBV15, the J call TRBJ2-3, with D maybe TRBD2 (7 bases). V was shortened by 0 bases and J by 4 bases, with 11 bases between the two germline ends. The V gene's germline CDR1 is LNHNV and CDR2 YYDKDF (reference sequence). The CDR3 runs 15 residues. CDR3 DNA: TGTGCCACCAGCAGAGAGGGGGGGGCCGCAGATACGCAGTATTTT. Residues: CATSREGGAADTQYF.